A selection of T cell receptor beta chains follows, all from one sample in a study of beta chain features in type 1 diabetes. Data came from immunoSEQ multiplex PCR; TCRdb stores just in-frame clones and leaves some out. The sample contains nearly 250,000 clones, 11% to 15% of which appear only once. The specimen sequenced was naive CD4+ T cells from blood. The source of these receptors is a woman in her forties in good health. Both conserved end residues are trimmed from each CDR3. Each record gives: J gene, V gene, CDR3 length, CDR3 protein.

TRBJ1-6,TRBV10-3,12,AISEQGTNSPLH
TRBJ1-2,TRBV6-1,13,ASSEALRQGGGYT
TRBJ2-4,TRBV14,13,ASSQGVLAKNIQY
TRBJ2-3,TRBV6-6,13,ASRDGTGGADTQY
TRBJ2-1,TRBV4-1,17,ASSPHHTSGELSYNEQF
TRBJ2-1,TRBV11-3,16,ASSVGISGGYSYNEQF
TRBJ2-2,TRBV5-6,13,ASSRGTSGTGELF
TRBJ2-1,TRBV7-9,15,ASSPTKQGTRYNEQF
TRBJ1-2,TRBV25-1,12,ASSEWEGRRGYT
TRBJ2-3,TRBV5-1,14,ASSLLTSGDGDTQY
TRBJ2-7,TRBV10-3,13,AIRVAGGPNYEQY
TRBJ1-2,TRBV6-5,10,ASRQGRYGYT
TRBJ2-7,TRBV10-3,12,AITPVGGSYEQY
TRBJ2-5,TRBV6-4,13,ARLLCGRFQETQY
TRBJ2-3,TRBV2,10,ASSPVRVLEY
TRBJ2-6,TRBV9,17,ASSPLSGQGASGANVLT
TRBJ2-4,TRBV2,13,ASRGTGGDKNIQY
TRBJ2-5,TRBV7-2,12,ASSLGDRVKTQY
.,TRBV7-2,13,ASSGGGSPSYEQY
TRBJ1-5,TRBV23-1,15,ASTLSTTGTDNQPQH
TRBJ2-7,TRBV7-2,14,ASSFPSGGTSYEQY
TRBJ1-5,TRBV7-2,12,ASSLVEGAKPQH
TRBJ2-7,TRBV20-1,9,SARLVGEQY
TRBJ2-1,TRBV5-1,13,ASSDFGGEGNEQF
TRBJ2-7,TRBV6-5,12,ASSRTGVSYEQY